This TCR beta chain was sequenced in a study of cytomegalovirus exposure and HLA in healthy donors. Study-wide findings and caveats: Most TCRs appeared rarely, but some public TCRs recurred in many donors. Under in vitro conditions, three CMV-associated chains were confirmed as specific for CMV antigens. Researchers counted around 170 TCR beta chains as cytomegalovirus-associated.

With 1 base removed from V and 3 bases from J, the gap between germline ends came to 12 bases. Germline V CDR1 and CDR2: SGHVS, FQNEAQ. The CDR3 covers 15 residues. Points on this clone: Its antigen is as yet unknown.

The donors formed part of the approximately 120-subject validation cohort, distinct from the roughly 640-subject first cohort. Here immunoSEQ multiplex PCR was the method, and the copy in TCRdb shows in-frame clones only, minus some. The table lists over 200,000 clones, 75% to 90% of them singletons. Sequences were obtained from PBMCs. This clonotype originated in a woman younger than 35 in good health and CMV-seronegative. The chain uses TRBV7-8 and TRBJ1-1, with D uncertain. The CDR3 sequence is CASSLGPGPYTEAFF. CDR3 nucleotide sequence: TGTGCCAGCAGCTTAGGGCCAGGTCCCTACACTGAAGCTTTCTTT.